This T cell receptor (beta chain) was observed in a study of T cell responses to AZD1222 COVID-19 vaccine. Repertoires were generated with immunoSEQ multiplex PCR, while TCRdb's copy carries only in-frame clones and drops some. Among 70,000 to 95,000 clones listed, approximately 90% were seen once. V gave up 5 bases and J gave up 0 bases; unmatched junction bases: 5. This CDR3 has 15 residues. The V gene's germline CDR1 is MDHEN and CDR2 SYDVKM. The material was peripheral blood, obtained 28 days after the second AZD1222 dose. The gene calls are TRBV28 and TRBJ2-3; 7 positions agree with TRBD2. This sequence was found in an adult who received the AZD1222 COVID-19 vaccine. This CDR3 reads CASSIPGLSTDTQYF. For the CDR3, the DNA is TGTGCCAGCAGTATACCGGGACTAAGCACAGATACGCAGTATTTT.